A selection of T cell receptor beta chains follows, all from one sample in a study of cytomegalovirus exposure and HLA in healthy donors. Libraries were prepared by immunoSEQ multiplex PCR; TCRdb keeps only in-frame clonotypes and omits some of them. The sample yields under 200,000 clones, about 70% seen once. Sequenced material: PBMCs. These receptors all come from a woman younger than 35 in good health and CMV-seropositive. Both conserved end residues are part of each CDR3. The D gene is left open where the match is weak. Rows may omit the clone size; those that give it use once, few, many or a size class.

>TRBJ2-7|NA|TRBV18|NA
CASSPTGVTYEQYF
TGTGCCAGCTCACCGACAGGCGTCACCTACGAGCAGTACTTC
>TRBJ2-5|NA|TRBV2|NA
CASSEGRRGEETQYF
TGTGCCAGCAGTGAAGGCCGTCGGGGTGAAGAGACCCAGTACTTC
>TRBJ2-4|TRBD1|TRBV6-5|NA
CASSYSTGIAKNIQYF
TGTGCCAGCAGCTACTCGACAGGGATAGCCAAAAACATTCAGTACTTC
>TRBJ2-1|NA|TRBV7-9|NA
CASSLAGHSYNEQFF
TGTGCCAGCAGCTTAGCGGGCCATTCCTACAATGAGCAGTTCTTC
>TRBJ1-1|NA|TRBV7-2|NA
CASSSRQSEAFF
TGTGCCAGCAGCTCCAGACAGTCTGAAGCTTTCTTT
>TRBJ1-2|TRBD1|TRBV18|NA
CASSPQETGEGYGYTF
TGTGCCAGCTCACCACAGGAGACAGGGGAAGGCTATGGCTACACCTTC
>TRBJ1-3|NA|TRBV6-6|NA
CASRERGNTIYF
TGTGCCAGCAGGGAGCGAGGAAACACCATATATTTT
>TRBJ1-2|NA|TRBV30|NA
CAWRYGLEDGYTF
TGTGCCTGGAGATATGGGCTTGAAGATGGCTACACCTTC
>TRBJ1-1|NA|TRBV19|once
CASSRGGTEAFF
TGTGCCAGTAGTAGAGGGGGCACTGAAGCTTTCTTT
>TRBJ2-7|TRBD2|TRBV11-2|NA
CASSSGTSFGYEQYF
TGTGCCAGCAGCTCTGGGACTAGCTTCGGCTACGAGCAGTACTTC
>TRBJ2-7|NA|TRBV25-1|NA
CASSVYGSTYEQYF
TGTGCCAGCAGTGTATATGGGAGCACCTACGAGCAGTACTTC
>TRBJ1-4|NA|TRBV7-9|few
CASNLGGQGVEKLFF
TGTGCCAGCAACCTAGGAGGGCAGGGCGTTGAAAAACTGTTTTTT
>TRBJ1-1|NA|TRBV27|NA
CASSVSIAPQVTEAFF
TGTGCCAGCAGTGTGTCTATTGCCCCCCAAGTAACTGAAGCTTTCTTT
>TRBJ1-6|NA|TRBV30|NA
CAWMYHIGGRFYNSPLHF
TGTGCCTGGATGTACCACATCGGGGGACGATTTTATAATTCCCCCCTCCACTTT
>TRBJ2-7|TRBD1|TRBV5-1|NA
CASSLGGGPNYEQYF
TGCGCCAGCAGCTTGGGAGGGGGCCCAAACTACGAGCAGTACTTC
>TRBJ1-4|NA|TRBV18|NA
CASQVRTNEKLFF
TGTGCCAGCCAGGTCCGCACTAATGAAAAACTGTTTTTT
>TRBJ2-1|NA|TRBV7-9|once
CASSSGSSYNEQFF
TGTGCCAGCAGCTCGGGAAGCTCCTACAATGAGCAGTTCTTC
>TRBJ1-5|NA|TRBV7-8|NA
CASSAPGGVGNQPQHF
TGTGCCAGCAGCGCCCCCGGGGGTGTGGGCAATCAGCCCCAGCATTTT
>TRBJ2-5|TRBD1|TRBV28|NA
CASSLDRGETQYF
TGTGCCAGCAGTCTTGACAGGGGAGAGACCCAGTACTTC
>TRBJ2-7|TRBD1|TRBV7-8|NA
CASSLDRVTYEQYF
TGTGCCAGCAGCCTGGACAGGGTGACCTACGAGCAGTACTTC
>TRBJ2-1|NA|TRBV29-1|few
CSFRLYPTTMNNNEQFF
TGCAGCTTCCGACTATACCCGACGACCATGAATAACAATGAGCAGTTCTTC
>TRBJ1-6|NA|TRBV18|NA
CASSPLPNPSDSPLHF
TGTGCCAGCTCACCACTCCCAAACCCCAGCGATTCACCCCTCCACTTT
>TRBJ2-1|TRBD1|TRBV29-1|once
CSVDSGTGFNEQFF
TGCAGCGTTGATTCCGGGACAGGGTTCAATGAGCAGTTCTTC
>TRBJ2-1|TRBD2|TRBV9|NA
CASSTSGGQGDEQFF
TGTGCCAGCAGCACTAGCGGGGGGCAAGGCGATGAGCAGTTCTTC
>TRBJ2-3|TRBD2|TRBV4-2|once
CASSQGGLADTQYF
TGTGCCAGCAGCCAAGGGGGACTAGCGGATACGCAGTATTTT
>TRBJ2-1|NA|TRBV6-1|NA
CASSEAQGDNEQFF
TGTGCCAGCAGTGAAGCGCAAGGGGACAATGAGCAGTTCTTC
>TRBJ2-4|NA|TRBV30|NA
CAWVPGVAKNIQYF
TGTGCCTGGGTGCCCGGAGTAGCCAAAAACATTCAGTACTTC
>TRBJ2-5|NA|TRBV2|NA
CASRRGTTQETQYF
TGTGCCAGCAGGAGAGGGACAACCCAAGAGACCCAGTACTTC
>TRBJ2-3|NA|TRBV9|NA
CASNQGMEDTQYF
TGTGCCAGCAATCAGGGGATGGAAGATACGCAGTATTTT
>TRBJ1-1|NA|TRBV10-3|NA
CAISEDGASPSAEAFF
TGTGCCATCAGTGAGGACGGAGCCTCCCCGAGCGCTGAAGCTTTCTTT
>TRBJ1-5|NA|TRBV27|NA
CASSFRSDQPQHF
TGTGCCAGCAGTTTCAGGTCAGATCAGCCCCAGCATTTT
>TRBJ1-1|NA|TRBV4-1|NA
CASSRLLNRSEAFF
TGCGCCAGCAGCCGCCTACTTAACCGGTCTGAAGCTTTCTTT
>TRBJ2-1|TRBD2|TRBV5-1|NA
CASKTSADNEQFF
TGCGCCAGTAAGACTAGCGCGGACAATGAGCAGTTCTTC
>TRBJ2-5|NA|TRBV15|few
CATSPTRGIGKTQYF
TGTGCCACCAGTCCTACGAGAGGGATAGGGAAGACCCAGTACTTC
>TRBJ2-4|TRBD2|TRBV15|once
CATRTLAGGLSKNIQYF
TGTGCCACCAGAACCCTAGCGGGAGGGTTATCCAAAAACATTCAGTACTTC
>TRBJ1-1|NA|TRBV19|NA
CASSSPGTEAFF
TGTGCCAGTAGTTCCCCAGGGACTGAAGCTTTCTTT
>TRBJ1-1|NA|TRBV11-1|few
CASSYREEAFF
TGTGCCAGCAGCTACAGGGAAGAAGCTTTCTTT
>TRBJ2-5|TRBD1|TRBV9|NA
CASSSGTEQETQYF
TGTGCCAGCAGCTCCGGGACAGAGCAAGAGACCCAGTACTTC
>TRBJ1-1|NA|TRBV19|few
CASSIAGYTEAFF
TGTGCCAGTAGTATAGCAGGGTACACTGAAGCTTTCTTT
>TRBJ1-5|TRBD1|TRBV30|NA
CAWSAGTGLANQPQHF
TGTGCCTGGAGCGCCGGGACAGGACTAGCGAATCAGCCCCAGCATTTT
>TRBJ2-7|TRBD1|TRBV4-1|once
CASSHLPGQGPLKQYF
TGCGCCAGCAGCCACCTGCCGGGACAGGGCCCCTTAAAGCAGTACTTC
>TRBJ2-3|TRBD2|TRBV4-1|NA
CASSQLTSGGTDTQYF
TGCGCCAGCAGCCAGTTAACTAGCGGGGGTACAGATACGCAGTATTTT
>TRBJ1-6|TRBD1|TRBV7-9|NA
CASSLQGAGGSPLHF
TGTGCCAGCAGCTTACAGGGGGCGGGCGGTTCACCCCTCCACTTT
>TRBJ2-3|NA|TRBV18|NA
CASSPGGLSTDTQYF
TGTGCCAGCTCTCCCGGGGGGCTTAGCACAGATACGCAGTATTTT
>TRBJ1-3|NA|TRBV21-1|NA
CASSKAPFLQGPNTIYF
TGTGCCAGCAGCAAAGCCCCCTTCCTGCAGGGCCCAAACACCATATATTTT
>TRBJ2-7|NA|TRBV6-1|once
CASGQIYEQYF
TGTGCCAGCGGACAGATCTACGAGCAGTACTTC
>TRBJ1-2|NA|TRBV6-6|NA
CASQSGQHYGYTF
TGTGCCAGCCAGTCCGGACAGCACTATGGCTACACCTTC
>TRBJ2-7|NA|TRBV6-1|few
CASTQASSSSYEQYF
TGTGCCAGCACGCAGGCATCTTCAAGCTCCTACGAGCAGTACTTC
>TRBJ2-7|TRBD2|TRBV2|once
CASSPPGLAGVLSYEQYF
TGTGCCAGCAGTCCGCCGGGACTAGCGGGAGTCCTATCCTACGAGCAGTACTTC
>TRBJ2-7|NA|TRBV10-3|NA
CAISVGPGSSYEQYF
TGTGCCATCAGTGTTGGCCCAGGTAGCTCCTACGAGCAGTACTTC
>TRBJ1-1|NA|TRBV19|NA
CASTQWSRNTEAFF
TGTGCCAGTACTCAGTGGAGTCGGAACACTGAAGCTTTCTTT
>TRBJ2-7|TRBD2|TRBV7-2|NA
CASSGTSGTYYEQYF
TGTGCCAGCTCGGGGACTAGCGGGACCTACTACGAGCAGTACTTC
>TRBJ2-6|NA|TRBV19|NA
CASSIGGWTEHSGANVLTF
TGTGCCAGTAGTATTGGGGGTTGGACAGAGCACTCTGGGGCCAACGTCCTGACTTTC
>TRBJ2-3|TRBD1|TRBV7-9|NA
CASSLRAGGASDTQYF
TGTGCCAGCAGCTTAAGGGCAGGGGGCGCCTCAGATACGCAGTATTTT
>TRBJ2-7|NA|TRBV5-1|NA
CASSLGVVAFFHEQYF
TGCGCCAGCAGCTTGGGTGTTGTGGCTTTTTTCCACGAGCAGTACTTC